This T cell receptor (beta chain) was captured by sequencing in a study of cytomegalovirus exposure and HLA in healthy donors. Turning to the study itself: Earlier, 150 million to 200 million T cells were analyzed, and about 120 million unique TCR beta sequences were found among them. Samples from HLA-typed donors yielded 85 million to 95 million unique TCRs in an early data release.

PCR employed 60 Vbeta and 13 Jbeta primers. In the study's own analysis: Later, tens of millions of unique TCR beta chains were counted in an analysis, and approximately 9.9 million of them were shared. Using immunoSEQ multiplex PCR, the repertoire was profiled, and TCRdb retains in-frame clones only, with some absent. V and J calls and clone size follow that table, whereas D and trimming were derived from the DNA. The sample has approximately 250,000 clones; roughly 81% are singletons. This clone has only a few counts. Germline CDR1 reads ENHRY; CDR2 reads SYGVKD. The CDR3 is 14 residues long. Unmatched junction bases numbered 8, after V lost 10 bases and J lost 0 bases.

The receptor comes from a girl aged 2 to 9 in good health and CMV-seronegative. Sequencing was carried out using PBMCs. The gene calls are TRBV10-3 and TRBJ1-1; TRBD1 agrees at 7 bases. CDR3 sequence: CATADRALNTEAFF. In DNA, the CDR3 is TGTGCCACCGCAGACAGGGCATTGAACACTGAAGCTTTCTTT.